A single sample is the source of the 25 T cell receptor beta chains below, sequenced in a study of cytomegalovirus exposure and HLA in healthy donors. Sequencing used immunoSEQ multiplex PCR; TCRdb keeps in-frame clones, though not all of them. This table has fewer than 250,000 clones, more than 70% appearing once. The specimen was PBMCs. Receptors were obtained from a woman between 18 and 29 years old in good health and CMV-seronegative.

The gene calls are TRBV5-1 and TRBJ1-1, with 9 bases aligning to TRBD1. The V and J ends lost 4 bases and 3 bases, in that order; junction bases with no gene match: 25. The CDR3 is made up of 21 amino acids. The germline gives CDR1 SGHRS, CDR2 YFSETQ. DNA for the CDR3: TGCGCCAGCAGCCGGTCGGGGGAACCGGGACAGGGACCTCGAAGCCACACTGAAGCTTTCTTT. Translation: CASSRSGEPGQGPRSHTEAFF. Together with reference TRBV5-1 and TRBJ1-1, the CDR3 gives the full variable domain: KAGVTQTPRYLIKTRGQQVTLSCSPISGHRSVSWYQQTPGQGLQFLFEYFSETQRNKGNFPGRFSGRQFSNSRSEMNVSTLELGDSALYLCASSRSGEPGQGPRSHTEAFFGQGTRLTVV.

The chain couples TRBV4-2 to TRBJ2-3; 16 bases align to TRBD2. The ends lost 4 bases at V and 1 base at J; junction bases unmatched: 5. The CDR3 loop spans 18 amino acids. Germline loops: CDR1 LGHNA, CDR2 YNFKEQ. The CDR3 protein is CASSLGLAGGPGTDTQYF. In nucleotides, the CDR3 is TGTGCCAGCAGCCTGGGACTAGCGGGGGGGCCCGGCACAGATACGCAGTATTTT.

As concerns this clone: Other DNA sequences of this sample code for an identical CDR3. The rearrangement links TRBV2 to TRBJ1-5, with D hard to call. The CDR3 runs to 15 residues. Germline values: CDR1 SNHLY, CDR2 FYNNEI. Trimming took off 0 bases at V and 0 bases at J, with 6 bases between the two ends. The CDR3 spells CASSEARGSNQPQHF. The CDR3 DNA reads TGTGCCAGCAGTGAAGCGCGAGGTAGCAATCAGCCCCAGCATTTT.

This chain uses TRBV13 with TRBJ2-7, with D unclear. The CDR3 runs 14 residues. The germline V and J ends were trimmed by 3 bases and 2 bases, with 11 bases remaining between them. Germline V CDR1 and CDR2: PRHDT, FYEKMQ (reference sequence). The CDR3 spells CASSFQVTPYEQYF. The CDR3 nucleotides are TGTGCCAGCAGCTTTCAGGTGACCCCCTACGAGCAGTACTTC.

This clone showed up just a few times. The chain has TRBV5-1 and TRBJ2-1; possible D gene TRBD2, 7 bases. Germline V gene data show CDR1 as SGHRS and CDR2 as YFSETQ. The CDR3 contains 15 residues. Trimming took 5 bases from V and 7 from J, leaving 19 bases between them. CDR3 region: CASSFYGGLENEQFF. CDR3 in DNA: TGCGCCAGCAGTTTCTACGGGGGGCTTGAGAATGAGCAGTTCTTC.

The V and J genes are TRBV2 and TRBJ1-1; D possibly corresponds to TRBD1 (6 bases). The V end lost 5 bases, the J end lost 1 base, and 11 bases lay between the germline ends. Germline V lookup: CDR1 SNHLY, CDR2 FYNNEI. CDR3 length: 14 residues. DNA of the CDR3: TGTGCCAGCAGTTACGAACAGGGGAACACTGAAGCTTTCTTT. This codes for CASSYEQGNTEAFF. Using reference TRBV2 and TRBJ1-1 for the parts outside the CDR3, the full variable domain is EPEVTQTPSHQVTQMGQEVILRCVPISNHLYFYWYRQILGQKVEFLVSFYNNEISEKSEIFDDQFSVERPDGSNFTLKIRSTKLEDSAMYFCASSYEQGNTEAFFGQGTRLTVV.

This chain connects TRBV5-4 to TRBJ1-4, with 7 bases lining up with TRBD1. The CDR3 contains 15 residues. Germline CDR1 SGHNT, CDR2 YYREEE (reference sequence). V shed 3 bases and J 4 bases; nucleotides not matched to a gene: 6. The chain's CDR3 is CASSSSQGINEKLFF. The CDR3 nucleotides read TGTGCCAGCAGCTCCTCACAGGGGATTAATGAAAAACTGTTTTTT.

This chain connects TRBV30 to TRBJ1-1; D might be TRBD1 (5 bases). V was cut by 3 bases and J by 0 bases, with 17 bases left in between. Germline V CDR1 and CDR2: GTSNPN, SVGIG (reference sequence). The CDR3 sequence is 16 residues long. The CDR3 spells CAWSLKGQVLNTEAFF. The CDR3 DNA follows: TGTGCCTGGAGCCTCAAGGGGCAGGTCTTGAACACTGAAGCTTTCTTT.

CDR3 residues: CASSEWGQRQPQHF. The CDR3 DNA follows: TGTGCCAGCAGTGAATGGGGACAGCGGCAGCCCCAGCATTTT. The chain uses TRBV6-1 and TRBJ1-5, with 7 bases that match TRBD1. This CDR3 has 14 residues. V was pared by 2 bases and J by 7 bases, with 5 bases of the junction left unmatched. The V gene's germline CDR1 is MNHNS and CDR2 SASEGT.

This chain connects TRBV11-1 to TRBJ1-1, with 7 bases lining up with TRBD1. Germline V gene data show CDR1 as SGHAT and CDR2 as FQDESV (reference sequence). The CDR3 extends over 15 amino acids. J gave up 4 bases and V 4 bases, and 9 bases lay outside the gene matches. CDR3 coding DNA: TGTGCCAGCAGCTGGTTGACAGGGAAAGGCACTGAAGCTTTCTTT. Encoded protein: CASSWLTGKGTEAFF. Full variable domain (missing parts from reference TRBV11-1 and TRBJ1-1): EAEVAQSPRYKITEKSQAVAFWCDPISGHATLYWYRQILGQGPELLVQFQDESVVDDSQLPKDRFSAERLKGVDSTLKIQPAELGDSAMYLCASSWLTGKGTEAFFGQGTRLTVV.

The genes are TRBV6-6 and TRBJ2-7; 8 bases align to TRBD1. Germline V gives CDR1 MNHNY, CDR2 SVGAGI (reference sequence). The CDR3 length is 15 residues. Germline trimming cut 2 bases from V and 1 base from J; bases unmatched to any gene: 4. DNA for the CDR3: TGTGCCAGCAGTTACCAGGACAGGGAATCCTACGAGCAGTACTTC. Protein: CASSYQDRESYEQYF.

This clone has only one observation. The rearrangement joins TRBV27 to TRBJ2-1, with 8 positions matching TRBD1. The CDR3 length is 16 residues. Looked up from germline, CDR1 is MNHEY and CDR2 is SMNVEV (reference sequence). Trimming cost V 5 bases and J 3 bases; bases outside gene matches: 9. The chain's CDR3 is CASSPIQGADYNEQFF. The CDR3 DNA reads as TGTGCCAGCAGTCCGATCCAGGGGGCAGACTACAATGAGCAGTTCTTC.

V gene TRBV9 combines with J gene TRBJ1-2; 7 bases align to TRBD1. Germline assignment: CDR1 SGDLS and CDR2 YYNGEE. Losses at the gene ends were 6 bases for V and 5 bases for J; bases not matched to a gene: 16. This CDR3 is built from 16 residues. CDR3 amino acids: CASNNGPGDSQYGYTF. CDR3 DNA sequence: TGTGCCAGCAACAACGGACCGGGGGACAGTCAGTATGGCTACACCTTC. Using reference TRBV9 and TRBJ1-2 for the parts outside the CDR3, the full variable domain is DSGVTQTPKHLITATGQRVTLRCSPRSGDLSVYWYQQSLDQGLQFLIQYYNGEERAKGNILERFSAQQFPDLHSELNLSSLELGDSALYFCASNNGPGDSQYGYTFGSGTRLTVV.

The J gene is TRBJ1-2, the V gene TRBV7-8; perhaps TRBD1 as D (6 bases). The CDR3 is 18 amino acids. V was shortened by 0 bases and J by 0 bases, with 17 bases between the two germline ends. The germline gives CDR1 SGHVS, CDR2 FQNEAQ. CDR3 sequence: CASSLAAGGGRANYGYTF. DNA of the CDR3: TGTGCCAGCAGCTTAGCTGCTGGCGGGGGCAGAGCTAACTATGGCTACACCTTC.

V usage is TRBV10-3 and J usage is TRBJ2-7; TRBD2 aligns across 9 bases. The junction had 9 bases not matched to a gene; V was cut back by 2 bases and J by 7 bases. The CDR3 has 15 amino acids. The germline V gene encodes CDR1 ENHRY and CDR2 SYGVKD. CDR3 region: CAISEVIAGAGEQYF. As DNA, the CDR3 is TGTGCCATCAGTGAGGTGATAGCGGGAGCCGGTGAGCAGTACTTC.

The table lists this clone with a count of one. The chain joins TRBV5-1 to TRBJ2-3; the match to TRBD2 covers 8 bases. Germline CDR1 SGHRS, CDR2 YFSETQ. V trimming: 2 bases; J trimming: 3 bases; junction bases outside the gene matches: 5. The CDR3 is 15 amino acids. The CDR3 loop is CASSFSGVETDTQYF. CDR3 in DNA: TGCGCCAGCAGCTTTAGCGGGGTAGAAACAGATACGCAGTATTTT. The full variable domain, completed using reference TRBV5-1 and TRBJ2-3, is KAGVTQTPRYLIKTRGQQVTLSCSPISGHRSVSWYQQTPGQGLQFLFEYFSETQRNKGNFPGRFSGRQFSNSRSEMNVSTLELGDSALYLCASSFSGVETDTQYFGPGTRLTVL.

The V and J genes are TRBV5-1 and TRBJ1-1; D is uncertain. The CDR3 has 14 residues. From germline, CDR1 is SGHRS and CDR2 YFSETQ. Trimming stripped 0 bases from V and 1 base from J, with 7 bases between. The CDR3 sequence: CASSLVQKNTEAFF. In DNA form, the CDR3 reads TGCGCCAGCAGCTTGGTACAGAAGAACACTGAAGCTTTCTTT.

The chain joins TRBV29-1 to TRBJ1-1; tentative D call: TRBD1 (5 bases). V was pared by 6 bases and J by 6 bases, with 17 bases between. Germline V gives CDR1 SQVTM, CDR2 ANQGSEA. The CDR3 covers 13 residues. CDR3 DNA: TGCAGCGTGGGGGGAGCGGTGAAGGCTGAAGCTTTCTTT. This encodes CSVGGAVKAEAFF.

This chain's CDR3 is CASSRDSQQNIQYF. The DNA for the CDR3 is TGTGCCAGCAGTCGGGACAGCCAACAAAACATTCAGTACTTC. The chain combines TRBV2 with TRBJ2-4, with 7 bases identical to TRBD1. The CDR3 spans 14 residues. Per the germline V gene, CDR1 is SNHLY and CDR2 is FYNNEI. With 5 bases clipped from V and 5 bases from J, the junction kept 6 bases outside the gene matches.

This rearrangement joins TRBV10-3 to TRBJ1-1; 7 bases agree with TRBD1. CDR3 length: 15 amino acids. CDR1 is ENHRY and CDR2 is SYGVKD in the germline V gene. The junction had 12 bases not matched to a gene; V was cut back by 6 bases and J by 5 bases. This CDR3 reads CAISSDRVIRTEAFF. CDR3 DNA: TGTGCCATCAGCTCAGACAGGGTTATAAGAACTGAAGCTTTCTTT.

V is TRBV15 and J is TRBJ2-1; 7 bases align to TRBD2. With V trimmed by 8 bases and J by 6 bases, 13 bases remained unmatched. This CDR3 region has 15 residues. Germline loops: CDR1 LNHNV, CDR2 YYDKDF (reference sequence). The CDR3 bases are TGTGCCACCCTCTTTTGGGCGGGAGAATTCAATGAGCAGTTCTTC. This sequence encodes CATLFWAGEFNEQFF.

The gene calls are TRBV13 and TRBJ2-1, with 8 bases that match TRBD2. Per germline, CDR1 PRHDT and CDR2 FYEKMQ (reference sequence). J lost 4 bases, V lost 3 bases, and 2 bases had no gene match. CDR3 length: 14 residues. CDR3 protein: CASSFSGMYNEQFF. The CDR3 region has the DNA TGTGCCAGCAGCTTTAGCGGGATGTACAATGAGCAGTTCTTC.

The chain joins TRBV30 to TRBJ2-5, with 8 bases that match TRBD1. After removal of 3 bases from V and 5 bases from J, the junction contained 11 bases not matched to a gene. Germline assignment: CDR1 GTSNPN and CDR2 SVGIG (reference sequence). This CDR3 region has 15 residues. The CDR3 sequence: CAWSEWTGRRETQYF. The DNA for the CDR3 is TGTGCCTGGAGCGAGTGGACAGGGCGAAGGGAGACCCAGTACTTC.

The rearrangement joins TRBV5-1 to TRBJ1-2; D is unclear. There are 12 residues in the CDR3. The V end lost 0 bases, the J end lost 6 bases, and 6 bases lay between the germline ends. Germline V gene sequence: CDR1 SGHRS, CDR2 YFSETQ. CDR3 residues: CASSLEEHGYTF. DNA of the CDR3: TGCGCCAGCAGCTTGGAGGAGCATGGCTACACCTTC.

Here the CDR3 reads CASSQGQGSGYGYTF. The CDR3 DNA reads TGTGCCAGCAGCCAAGGACAGGGGTCCGGCTATGGCTACACCTTC. The chain employs TRBV4-2 and TRBJ1-2; TRBD1 agrees at 8 bases. The CDR3 runs to 15 residues. V was pared by 1 base and J by 4 bases, with 5 bases of the junction left unmatched. CDR1 is LGHNA and CDR2 is YNFKEQ in the germline V gene.